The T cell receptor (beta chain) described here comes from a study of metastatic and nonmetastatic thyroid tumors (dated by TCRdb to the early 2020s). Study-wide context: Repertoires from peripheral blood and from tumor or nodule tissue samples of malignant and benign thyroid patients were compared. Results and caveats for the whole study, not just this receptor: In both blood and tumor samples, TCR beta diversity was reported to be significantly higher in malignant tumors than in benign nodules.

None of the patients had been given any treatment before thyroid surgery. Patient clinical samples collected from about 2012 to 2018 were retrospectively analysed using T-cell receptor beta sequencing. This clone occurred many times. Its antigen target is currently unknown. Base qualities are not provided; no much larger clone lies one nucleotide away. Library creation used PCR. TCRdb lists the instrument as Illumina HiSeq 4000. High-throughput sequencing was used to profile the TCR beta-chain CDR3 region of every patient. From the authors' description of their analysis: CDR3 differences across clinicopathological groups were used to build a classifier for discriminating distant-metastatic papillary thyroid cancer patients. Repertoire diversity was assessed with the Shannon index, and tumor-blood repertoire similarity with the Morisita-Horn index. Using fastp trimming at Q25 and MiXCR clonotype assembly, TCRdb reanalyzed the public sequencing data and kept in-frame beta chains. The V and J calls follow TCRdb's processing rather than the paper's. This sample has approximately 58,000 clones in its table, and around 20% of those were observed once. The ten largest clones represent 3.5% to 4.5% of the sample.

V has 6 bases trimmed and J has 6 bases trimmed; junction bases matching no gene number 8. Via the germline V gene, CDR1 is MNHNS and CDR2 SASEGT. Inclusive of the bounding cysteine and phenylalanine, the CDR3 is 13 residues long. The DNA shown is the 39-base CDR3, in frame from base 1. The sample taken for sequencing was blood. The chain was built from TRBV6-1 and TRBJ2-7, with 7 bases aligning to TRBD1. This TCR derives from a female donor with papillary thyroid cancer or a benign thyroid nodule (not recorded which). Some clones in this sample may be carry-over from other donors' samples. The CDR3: CASSQTGRGEQYF. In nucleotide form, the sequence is TGTGCCAGCAGCCAGACAGGGAGAGGCGAGCAGTACTTC.